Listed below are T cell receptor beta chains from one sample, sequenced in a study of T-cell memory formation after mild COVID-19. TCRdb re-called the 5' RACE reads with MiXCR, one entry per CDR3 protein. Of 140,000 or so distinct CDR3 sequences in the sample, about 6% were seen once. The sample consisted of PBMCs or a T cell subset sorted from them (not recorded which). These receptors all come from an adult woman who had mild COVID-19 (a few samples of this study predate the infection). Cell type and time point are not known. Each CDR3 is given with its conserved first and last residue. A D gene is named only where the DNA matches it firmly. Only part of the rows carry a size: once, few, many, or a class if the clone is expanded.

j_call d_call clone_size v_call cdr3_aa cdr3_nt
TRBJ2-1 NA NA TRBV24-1 CATSDPPGGGGYNEQFF TGTGCCACCAGTGATCCCCCCGGTGGAGGGGGCTACAATGAGCAGTTCTTC
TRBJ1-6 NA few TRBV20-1 CSARVHRRVYNSPLHF TGCAGTGCTAGGGTACACCGCCGGGTCTATAATTCACCCCTCCACTTT
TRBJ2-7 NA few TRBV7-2 CASSQGSVSREQYF TGTGCCAGCAGCCAGGGCAGTGTTTCCCGGGAGCAGTACTTC
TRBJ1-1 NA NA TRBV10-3 CAISGSGARTEAFF TGTGCCATCAGTGGGAGCGGGGCCCGGACTGAAGCTTTCTTT
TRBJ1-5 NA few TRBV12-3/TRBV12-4 CASSLGLGSNQPQHF TGTGCCAGCAGTTTAGGTCTGGGGAGCAATCAGCCCCAGCATTTT
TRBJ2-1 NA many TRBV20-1 CSALEFLGTSYNEQFF TGCAGTGCTCTAGAGTTCCTAGGTACCTCCTACAATGAGCAGTTCTTC
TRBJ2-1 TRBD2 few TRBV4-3 CASSQDGTGLAGEVEQFF TGCGCCAGCAGCCAAGACGGAACGGGCCTAGCGGGAGAGGTTGAGCAGTTCTTC
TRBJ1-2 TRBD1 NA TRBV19 CASSRGDRTGYTF TGTGCCAGTAGTAGGGGGGACAGGACGGGCTACACCTTC
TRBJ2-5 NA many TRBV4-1 CASSQELWRGRETQYF TGCGCCAGCAGCCAAGAACTGTGGAGGGGCCGAGAGACCCAGTACTTC
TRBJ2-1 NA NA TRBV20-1 CSAPRWNNEQFF TGCAGTGCTCCGCGTTGGAACAATGAGCAGTTCTTC
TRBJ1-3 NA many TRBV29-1 CSVARGVSGNTIYF TGCAGCGTCGCGAGAGGGGTCTCTGGAAACACCATATATTTT
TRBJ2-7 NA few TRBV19 CASSIVGVTYEQYF TGTGCCAGTAGTATAGTTGGGGTCACCTACGAGCAGTACTTC
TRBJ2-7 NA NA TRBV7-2 CASSLVGEIYEQYF TGTGCCAGCAGCTTAGTGGGGGAGATCTACGAGCAGTACTTC
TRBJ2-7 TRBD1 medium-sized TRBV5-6 CASSFLGTGGSYEQYF TGTGCCAGCAGCTTCCTAGGGACAGGGGGCTCCTACGAGCAGTACTTC
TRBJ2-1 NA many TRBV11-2 CASSLLRSLGNEQFF TGTGCCAGCAGCTTACTCCGGTCCCTGGGAAATGAGCAGTTCTTC
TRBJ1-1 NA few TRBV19 CASSMFSEAFF TGTGCCAGTAGTATGTTCAGTGAAGCTTTCTTT
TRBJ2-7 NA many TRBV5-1 CASSLGAGSYEQYF TGCGCCAGCAGCTTGGGGGCAGGTTCCTACGAGCAGTACTTC
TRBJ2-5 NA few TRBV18 CASSPRNEETQYF TGTGCCAGCTCACCACGCAATGAAGAGACCCAGTACTTC
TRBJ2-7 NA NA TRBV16 CASSQLGYEQYF TGTGCCAGCAGCCAGTTGGGTTACGAGCAGTACTTC
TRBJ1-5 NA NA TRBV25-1 CASSESRSRGPQHF TGTGCCAGCAGTGAAAGCAGGTCCAGGGGGCCCCAGCATTTT
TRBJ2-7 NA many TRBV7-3 CASSSHSGGGNEQYF TGTGCCAGCAGCTCCCATTCCGGGGGTGGTAACGAGCAGTACTTC
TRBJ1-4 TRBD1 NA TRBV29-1 CSARTGAIEKLFF TGCAGCGCCCGGACAGGGGCGATTGAAAAACTGTTTTTT
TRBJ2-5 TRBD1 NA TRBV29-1 CSVNRGPGTQYF TGCAGCGTGAACAGGGGGCCAGGGACCCAGTACTTC
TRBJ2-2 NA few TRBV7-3 CASSGDKAGELFF TGTGCCAGCAGCGGAGACAAAGCCGGGGAGCTGTTTTTT
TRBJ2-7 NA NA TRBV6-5 CASRKRQNYEQYF TGTGCCAGCAGAAAGAGACAGAACTACGAGCAGTACTTC
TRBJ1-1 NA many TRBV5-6 CASSSSTRVSTEAFF TGTGCCAGCAGCTCTTCTACCAGGGTGAGCACTGAAGCTTTCTTT
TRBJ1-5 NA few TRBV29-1 CSVSGSNQPQHF TGCAGCGTTAGTGGTAGCAATCAGCCCCAGCATTTT
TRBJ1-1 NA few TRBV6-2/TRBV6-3 CASSYFGGSEAFF TGTGCCAGCAGTTATTTTGGGGGCTCTGAAGCTTTCTTT
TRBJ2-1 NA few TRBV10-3 CAIRGAGGHEQFF TGTGCCATCAGGGGGGCAGGAGGGCATGAGCAGTTCTTC
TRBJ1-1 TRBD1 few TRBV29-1 CSVEKGALNTEAFF TGCAGCGTTGAAAAGGGGGCGTTGAACACTGAAGCTTTCTTT
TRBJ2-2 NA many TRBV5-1 CASRLPTIGTGELFF TGCGCCAGCAGGCTTCCCACGATCGGCACCGGGGAGCTGTTTTTT
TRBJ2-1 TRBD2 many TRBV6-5 CASSSVAGNNEQFF TGTGCCAGCAGTTCTGTAGCGGGAAACAATGAGCAGTTCTTC
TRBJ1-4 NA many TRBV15 CATSRAYELGEKLFF TGTGCCACCAGCAGAGCTTACGAATTGGGAGAAAAACTGTTTTTT
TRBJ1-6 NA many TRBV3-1 CASSYVQGTNSPLHF TGTGCCAGCAGCTACGTCCAGGGAACCAATTCACCCCTCCACTTT
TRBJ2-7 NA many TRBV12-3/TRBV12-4 CASSLREKQYF TGTGCCAGCAGTTTGCGAGAGAAGCAGTACTTC
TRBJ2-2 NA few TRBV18 CASSPSNTGELFF TGTGCCAGCTCACCAAGTAACACCGGGGAGCTGTTTTTT
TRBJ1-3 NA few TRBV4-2 CASSQVTGNTIYF TGTGCCAGCAGCCAAGTCACTGGAAACACCATATATTTT
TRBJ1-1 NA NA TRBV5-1 CASSFRTSNTEAFF TGCGCCAGCAGCTTTAGGACGTCTAACACTGAAGCTTTCTTT
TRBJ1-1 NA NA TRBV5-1 CASSFDSKTEAFF TGCGCCAGCAGCTTTGACAGTAAGACTGAAGCTTTCTTT
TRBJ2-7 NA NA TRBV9 CASSVAISLEQYF TGTGCCAGCAGCGTAGCAATCTCCCTCGAGCAGTACTTC
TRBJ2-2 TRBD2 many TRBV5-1 CASSWREGGTGELFF TGCGCCAGCAGCTGGCGGGAGGGCGGCACCGGGGAGCTGTTTTTT
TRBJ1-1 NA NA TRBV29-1 CSVAGGVTFF TGCAGCGTTGCAGGCGGGGTTACTTTCTTT
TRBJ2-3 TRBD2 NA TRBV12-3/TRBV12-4 CASTRLAAADTQYF TGTGCCAGCACCCGACTAGCGGCCGCAGATACGCAGTATTTT
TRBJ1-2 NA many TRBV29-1 CSVGALQGRSF TGCAGCGTTGGAGCCCTTCAGGGCCGGAGTTTC
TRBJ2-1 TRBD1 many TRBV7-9 CASSLTLGGPYNEQFF TGTGCCAGCAGCCTTACTCTAGGGGGCCCCTACAATGAGCAGTTCTTC
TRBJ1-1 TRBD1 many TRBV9 CASSVGGTGAPSTEAFF TGTGCCAGCAGCGTAGGGGGGACAGGGGCCCCGAGCACTGAAGCTTTCTTT
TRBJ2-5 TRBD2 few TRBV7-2 CASSLKFWTSGSQETQYF TGTGCCAGCAGCTTGAAGTTTTGGACTAGCGGTTCTCAAGAGACCCAGTACTTC
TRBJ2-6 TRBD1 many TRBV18 CASSRQGAFSGANVLTF TGTGCCAGCTCACGCCAGGGGGCGTTCTCTGGGGCCAACGTCCTGACTTTC
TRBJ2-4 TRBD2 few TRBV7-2 CASSFLSGLAKNIQYF TGTGCCAGCAGCTTTCTTAGCGGGTTAGCCAAAAACATTCAGTACTTC
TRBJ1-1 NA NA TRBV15 CATSRENFGGTEAFF TGTGCCACCAGCAGAGAAAACTTCGGGGGCACTGAAGCTTTCTTT
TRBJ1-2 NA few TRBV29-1 CSVAGQIYGYTF TGCAGCGTAGCAGGACAGATCTATGGCTACACCTTC